Shown below are 18 T cell receptor beta chains from a single sample sequenced in a study of T cells in women clearing cervical HPV infection. Some clones are missing from TCRdb's copy, which holds only in-frame ones; the method was immunoSEQ multiplex PCR. The listing records under 45,000 clones. Sequenced input: blood buffy coat. All receptors come from a woman between 18 and 70 years old with a cervical HPV16 infection that either progressed to CIN3+ or cleared (not recorded which).

About this clone: The observed sequence ends 3 residues before the CDR3 terminus, with the missing tail filled in from the germline J gene. The chain uses TRBV5-4 and TRBJ2-1, with 9 bases that match TRBD2. There are 16 residues in the CDR3. After removal of 0 bases from V and 0 bases from J, the junction contained 1 base not matched to a gene. Germline CDR1 SGHNT, CDR2 YYREEE (reference sequence). The CDR3 bases that were read are TGTGCCAGCAGCTTGGGCGGGAGGGTCTCCTACAATGAG. Translation gives CASSLGGRVSYNE. The entire CDR3 protein reads CASSLGGRVSYNEQFF.

Turning to this clone: The read is 3 residues too short to cover the CDR3 end, so that end is filled in from the germline J gene. This chain joins TRBV14 and TRBJ2-3, with TRBD2 matching 8 bases. This CDR3 contains 15 residues. Germline V gene lookup returns CDR1 SGHDN and CDR2 FVKESK. The chain's CDR3 is CASSQLAGNQETQYF. The part of the CDR3 DNA that was read is TGTGCCAGCAGCCAACTAGCGGGTAACCAAGAGACG.

Turning to this clone: The sequenced fragment ends 3 residues before the CDR3 boundary, so the rest is inferred from the germline J gene. This chain joins TRBV19 and TRBJ2-1; 8 bases agree with TRBD2. Losses at the gene ends were 5 bases for V and 6 bases for J; bases not matched to a gene: 12. The germline V gene encodes CDR1 LNHDA and CDR2 SQIVND (reference sequence). This CDR3 spans 16 amino acids. The sequenced CDR3 bases are TGTGCCAGTAGTTCCCTCGGGGGGGGTAGATCCAATGAG. Amino acid sequence: CASSSLGGGRSNE. The CDR3 in its entirety is CASSSLGGGRSNEQFF.

As for this clone: The DNA ends 3 residues before the CDR3 does, and the rest of the CDR3 is filled in from the germline J gene. The chain has TRBV5-1 and TRBJ2-1; 14 bases match TRBD2. CDR3 length: 15 residues. The ends lost 4 bases at V and 7 bases at J; junction bases unmatched: 4. Per the germline V gene, CDR1 is SGHRS and CDR2 is YFSETQ. This chain's CDR3 is CASSTGLAGGNEQFF. CDR3 bases read: TGCGCCAGCAGCACCGGACTAGCGGGAGGTAATGAG.

A remark on this clone: The read ends 3 residues before the CDR3 terminus; that terminus is restored from the germline J gene. The J gene is TRBJ2-3, the V gene TRBV7-8; 7 bases align to TRBD2. V trimming: 5 bases; J trimming: 6 bases; junction bases outside the gene matches: 11. Germline V CDR1 and CDR2: SGHVS, FQNEAQ. The length of the CDR3 is 15 residues. The DNA read from the CDR3 is TGTGCCAGCAGCCCCCGGGAGAGGGAGGGGGATACG. Protein sequence: CASSPREREGDT. The CDR3 reads in full as CASSPREREGDTQYF.

For this clone: The CDR3 end falls 3 residues outside the read, so it is completed with the germline J gene. The chain is built from TRBV19 and TRBJ2-5; 7 bases match TRBD1. V dropped 6 bases and J dropped 5; count of bases not matched to a gene: 12. The CDR3 sequence is 15 residues long. The germline V gene encodes CDR1 LNHDA and CDR2 SQIVND (reference sequence). Incomplete CDR3 DNA: TGTGCCAGTAGCCTTAACAGGGGCGATCGGGAGACC. Translated, it gives CASSLNRGDRET. In full, the CDR3 is CASSLNRGDRETQYF.

To note about this clone: The read falls 3 residues short of the CDR3 end, and the missing part is taken from the germline J gene. The chain joins TRBV20-1 to TRBJ1-1; possibly TRBD1 for D (5 bases). V was trimmed by 3 bases and J by 6 bases, leaving 20 bases between them. Germline V gene lookup returns CDR1 DFQATT and CDR2 SNEGSKA (reference sequence). This CDR3 contains 15 residues. Partial CDR3 DNA: TGCAGTGCTAGGCCCAAAGCTTCAGGGTTGCCTGAA. Translation: CSARPKASGLPE. The full CDR3 sequence reads CSARPKASGLPEAFF.

With respect to this clone: The read terminates 3 residues ahead of where the CDR3 ends, so the germline J gene completes it. The V gene is TRBV2, the J gene TRBJ1-6; no reliable D call. The CDR3 has 13 residues. Trimming left V 0 bases short and J 10 bases short, with 7 bases between. Germline assignment: CDR1 SNHLY and CDR2 FYNNEI. CDR3 DNA (partial): TGTGCCAGCAGTGAAGCGCTTCGGTCACCC. This translates into CASSEALRSP. The entire CDR3 reads CASSEALRSPLHF.

Concerning this clone itself: The CDR3 end lies 3 residues beyond the end of the read and is filled in from the germline J gene. The V gene is TRBV7-2, the J gene TRBJ2-5; TRBD2 aligns across 10 bases. The J segment lost 5 bases and the V segment lost 5 bases, leaving 8 bases of the junction unmatched. Germline V gene data show CDR1 as SGHTA and CDR2 as FQGNSA. CDR3 length equals 15 residues. This CDR3 is CASSPKPSGSETQYF. The DNA read from the CDR3 is TGTGCCAGCAGCCCGAAGCCTAGCGGGAGCGAGACC.

Points on this clone: The missing CDR3 end, 3 residues past where the read stops, is filled in from the germline J gene. The chain is built from TRBV24-1 and TRBJ2-1; a weak D match, TRBD1 (5 bases). Trimming took 10 bases from V and 5 from J, leaving 14 bases between them. This CDR3 region has 13 residues. CDR1 is KGHDR and CDR2 is SFDVKD in the germline V gene. The CDR3 region is CATGSPTDNEQFF. CDR3 DNA (partial): TGTGCCACGGGATCTCCGACAGACAATGAG.

Remarks on this clone: The DNA ends 3 residues before the CDR3 does, and the rest of the CDR3 is filled in from the germline J gene. This chain joins TRBV2 and TRBJ2-1; 8 bases are a match to TRBD1. The CDR3 has 14 amino acids. Trimming cost V 3 bases and J 9 bases; bases outside gene matches: 7. CDR1 SNHLY and CDR2 FYNNEI come from the germline V gene. The CDR3 bases that were read are TGTGCCAGCAGTGACGGACAGGGAACGGGTGAG. It yields the protein CASSDGQGTGE. The complete CDR3 reads CASSDGQGTGEQFF.

For this clone: The CDR3 end is not reached by the read, which stops 3 residues before it; the germline J gene fills it in. The chain links TRBV12-3 or TRBV12-4 to TRBJ2-7; 9 bases are shared with TRBD2. J gave up 2 bases and V 1 base, and 0 bases lay outside the gene matches. The CDR3 length is 14 residues. The part of the CDR3 DNA that was read is TGTGCCAGCAGTTTAGGACTAGCGGCCTACGAG. Its protein is CASSLGLAAYE. The CDR3, in full, reads CASSLGLAAYEQYF.

This CDR3 is CSARSSASSYNSPLFF. The DNA read from the CDR3 is TGCAGTGCGCGGAGTTCAGCGAGCTCCTATAATTCACCG. The V and J genes are TRBV20-1 and TRBJ2-2; the D is unclear. The read falls 3 residues short of the CDR3 end, and the missing part is taken from the germline J gene. The germline V gene has CDR1 DFQATT and CDR2 SNEGSKA (reference sequence). The CDR3 covers 16 residues.

Notes on this clone: The read ends 3 residues before the CDR3 terminus; that terminus is restored from the germline J gene. V usage is TRBV20-1 and J usage is TRBJ1-2; 7 nucleotides align to TRBD1. This CDR3 contains 13 residues. From germline, CDR1 is DFQATT and CDR2 SNEGSKA (reference sequence). V was clipped by 5 bases and J by 5 bases; unmatched bases: 8. CDR3 amino acids: CSAATQGEYGYTF. Incomplete CDR3 DNA: TGCAGTGCTGCCACTCAGGGGGAATATGGC.

With regard to this clone: The read stops 3 residues short of the end of the CDR3; the missing end is completed from the germline J gene. V is TRBV20-1 and J is TRBJ2-7; TRBD1 agrees at 7 bases. This CDR3 contains 14 residues. The V gene end was trimmed by 0 bases and the J gene end by 3 bases; junction bases not matched to a gene: 5. Germline CDR1 DFQATT, CDR2 SNEGSKA (reference sequence). Incomplete CDR3 DNA: TGCAGTGCTAGAGAGGACAGGAGTGTCTACGAG. Its protein product is CSAREDRSVYE. The whole CDR3 protein reads CSAREDRSVYEQYF.

As to this clone: The sequenced fragment ends 3 residues before the CDR3 boundary, so the rest is inferred from the germline J gene. This sequence joins TRBV19 and TRBJ2-2, with 11 bases that match TRBD2. V lost 8 bases and J lost 5; bases outside the gene matches: 7. Germline-derived CDR1 and CDR2 are LNHDA and SQIVND (reference sequence). CDR3 length: 15 amino acids. CDR3 sequence: CASWASGRSTGELFF. Partial CDR3 DNA: TGTGCCAGTTGGGCTAGCGGGAGGAGTACCGGGGAG.

About this clone itself: The observed sequence ends 3 residues before the CDR3 terminus, with the missing tail filled in from the germline J gene. The J gene is TRBJ2-7, the V gene TRBV5-1; TRBD2 matches 8 bases. CDR3 length: 14 residues. Trimming at V came to 4 bases and at J to 1 base, leaving 4 bases not matched to a gene. Per germline, CDR1 SGHRS and CDR2 YFSETQ. CDR3 DNA, as far as it was read: TGCGCCAGCAGCCCCCGGGGGGGATCCTACGAG. Its protein is CASSPRGGSYE. The CDR3 in full is CASSPRGGSYEQYF. Together with reference TRBV5-1 and TRBJ2-7, the CDR3 gives the full variable domain: KAGVTQTPRYLIKTRGQQVTLSCSPISGHRSVSWYQQTPGQGLQFLFEYFSETQRNKGNFPGRFSGRQFSNSRSEMNVSTLELGDSALYLCASSPRGGSYEQYFGPGTRLTVT.

Concerning this clone itself: Read data end 3 residues before the CDR3 end; the end is taken from the germline J gene. Other DNA sequences in the same sample also yield this CDR3. The rearrangement joins TRBV19 to TRBJ1-3, with TRBD1 identical over 9 bases. The germline V gene has CDR1 LNHDA and CDR2 SQIVND (reference sequence). The CDR3 has 14 residues. CDR3 loop: CASSPGPGTGTIYF. CDR3 DNA (partial): TGTGCCAGTAGTCCCGGTCCCGGGACAGGGACG.